The 27 T cell receptor beta chains listed next were all sequenced from one sample in a study of post-analysis software for immune sequencing data. General study results and limits: Roughly 5 TRBV segments occurring more often in patients than controls included TRBV5-6, TRBV5-1 and TRBV20-1.

No cognate antigen is known for these TCRs. Unique molecular identifiers tagged the TCR beta cDNA libraries. TCRdb passed the PCR reads through MiXCR, listing each CDR3 protein once. Found here are hundreds of thousands of distinct CDR3 sequences, approximately 50% of them singletons; the top ten hold 4% to 5.5%. The sequencing sample was made of blood. The receptor source for this set is a girl aged 10 to 17 with multiple sclerosis.

This clonotype has more than one count but fewer than ten. The chain joins TRBV29-1 to TRBJ2-5, with D possibly being TRBD1 or TRBD2 (5 bases each). Germline CDR1 reads SQVTM; CDR2 reads ANQGSEA. V shed 7 bases and J shed 7 bases, with 10 bases lying between them. The CDR3 runs to 10 residues. The CDR3 spells CSAGGGTQYF. In DNA form, the CDR3 reads TGCAGCGCTGGGGGTGGGACCCAGTACTTC.

The chain is built from TRBV7-3 and TRBJ1-1; possibly TRBD1 for D (6 bases). Trimming removed 5 bases at V and 1 base at J, with 14 bases between. Per the germline V gene, CDR1 is SGHTA and CDR2 is FQGTGA. This CDR3 is built from 15 residues. CDR3 in DNA: TGTGCCAGCAGCCAAGGCAGGGGCGGGAACACTGAAGCTTTCTTT. This translates into CASSQGRGGNTEAFF. The entire variable domain, with the rest obtained from reference TRBV7-3 and TRBJ1-1, is as follows: GAGVSQTPSNKVTEKGKYVELRCDPISGHTALYWYRQSLGQGPEFLIYFQGTGAADDSGLPNDRFFAVRPEGSVSTLKIQRTERGDSAVYLCASSQGRGGNTEAFFGQGTRLTVV.

The genes are TRBV29-1 and TRBJ2-3; D perhaps matches TRBD2 (6 bases). The germline V and J ends were trimmed by 4 bases and 4 bases, with 12 bases remaining between them. The CDR3 consists of 13 residues. Germline CDR1 reads SQVTM; CDR2 reads ANQGSEA. The CDR3 spells CSVVRDSSDTQYF. In DNA, the CDR3 is TGCAGCGTTGTGAGGGACTCGTCAGATACGCAGTATTTT.

This clonotype was counted only a few times. V is TRBV20-1 and J is TRBJ1-2; a weak D match, TRBD1 (5 bases). Deletions cut 1 base from V and 4 bases from J, with 13 bases between. CDR1 DFQATT and CDR2 SNEGSKA come from the germline V gene (reference sequence). The CDR3 totals 14 residues. This chain's CDR3 is CSARVVTGAYGYTF. The DNA for the CDR3 is TGCAGTGCTAGAGTCGTGACTGGGGCCTATGGCTACACCTTC.

The rearrangement links TRBV4-2 to TRBJ2-3; 9 bases agree with TRBD2. V was clipped by 1 base and J by 3 bases; unmatched bases: 5. Germline V gene data show CDR1 as LGHNA and CDR2 as YNFKEQ. The CDR3 is 16 residues long. CDR3: CASSQVAGGHTDTQYF. CDR3 DNA sequence: TGTGCCAGCAGCCAAGTGGCGGGGGGGCATACAGATACGCAGTATTTT.

The table lists this clonotype with a few counts. The rearrangement joins TRBV29-1 to TRBJ2-5; possibly TRBD1 or TRBD2 for D (5 bases each). The CDR3 is 12 amino acids. The germline gives CDR1 SQVTM, CDR2 ANQGSEA. Trimming took off 6 bases at V and 7 bases at J, with 15 bases between the two ends. CDR3 region: CSVPRDQRTQYF. CDR3 nucleotide sequence: TGCAGCGTGCCCAGGGACCAGAGGACCCAGTACTTC.

This clonotype was seen more than once but under ten times. The V gene is TRBV7-2, the J gene TRBJ2-3; TRBD2 might be the D (6 bases). V shed 0 bases and J shed 7 bases, with 17 bases lying between them. The CDR3 has 16 residues. Germline V gene lookup returns CDR1 SGHTA and CDR2 FQGNSA. The CDR3 protein is CASSLARGSSSNTQYF. DNA of the CDR3: TGTGCCAGCAGCTTAGCCCGGGGGTCGAGCTCGAATACGCAGTATTTT.

The chain is built from TRBV20-1 and TRBJ2-7; 11 nucleotides line up with TRBD2. The CDR3 has 14 amino acids. With 1 base clipped from V and 4 bases from J, the junction kept 3 bases outside the gene matches. Germline V gene sequence: CDR1 DFQATT, CDR2 SNEGSKA (reference sequence). The CDR3 sequence is CSARGLAGLYEQYF. The DNA of the CDR3 is TGCAGTGCTAGAGGACTAGCGGGACTATACGAGCAGTACTTC.

The DNA of the CDR3 is TGCAGCGTTATTCCCAGAGACAATGAGCAGTTCTTC. It is translated as CSVIPRDNEQFF. The chain combines TRBV29-1 with TRBJ2-1; D ambiguous. Trimming pared 5 bases from V and 5 bases from J, leaving 10 bases between. Germline values: CDR1 SQVTM, CDR2 ANQGSEA. This CDR3 is built from 12 residues.

This chain uses TRBV29-1 with TRBJ2-1, with 15 bases fitting TRBD2. Germline V gene data show CDR1 as SQVTM and CDR2 as ANQGSEA. The length of the CDR3 is 16 residues. The J segment lost 7 bases and the V segment lost 5 bases, leaving 9 bases of the junction unmatched. The CDR3 nucleotides read TGCAGCGTTCCTGGACTAGCGGGAGGGCCGGAGAATGAGCAGTTCTTC. Protein: CSVPGLAGGPENEQFF.

V and J are TRBV12-3 or TRBV12-4 and TRBJ1-4; D gene uncertain. V lost 3 bases and J lost 0, with 5 bases in between. This CDR3 comprises 14 residues. CDR3 DNA: TGTGCCAGCAGTTTGGTTACAACTAATGAAAAACTGTTTTTT. It specifies CASSLVTTNEKLFF.

The sample holds a few counts of this clonotype. The V call is TRBV20-1, the J call TRBJ2-1; D remains unclear. This CDR3 comprises 15 residues. CDR1 DFQATT and CDR2 SNEGSKA come from the germline V gene (reference sequence). Trimming stripped 0 bases from V and 1 base from J, with 10 bases between. The CDR3, as DNA: TGCAGTGCTAGAGATAGGGTAGGGTCCTACAATGAGCAGTTCTTC. As protein: CSARDRVGSYNEQFF.

This clonotype occurred a few times. This chain links TRBV7-9 with TRBJ2-5; a weak D match, TRBD2 (5 bases). Trimming cost V 5 bases and J 1 base, with 17 bases left between them. Germline-derived CDR1 and CDR2 are SEHNR and FQNEAQ (reference sequence). The CDR3 sequence is 16 residues long. CDR3: CASSPDSLAIQETQYF. CDR3 bases: TGTGCCAGCAGCCCCGACTCTCTAGCAATCCAAGAGACCCAGTACTTC.

This clonotype was found a few times. The chain is built from TRBV7-9 and TRBJ2-1; 8 bases map to TRBD1. V lost 7 bases and J lost 8; bases outside the gene matches: 13. This CDR3 contains 15 residues. Germline V lookup: CDR1 SEHNR, CDR2 FQNEAQ (reference sequence). Here the CDR3 DNA reads TGTGCCAGCACCGCCCGGACAGGGTATTCATATGAGCAGTTCTTC. Translating gives CASTARTGYSYEQFF.

There are a few counts of this clonotype. Germline and junction disagree at one end, which may indicate a read error. This rearrangement joins TRBV29-1 to TRBJ2-7; D may be TRBD1 (5 bases). The CDR3 runs to 12 residues. Germline V gives CDR1 SQVTM, CDR2 ANQGSEA. CDR3 nucleotides: TGCAGCGTTGAACACAGGACCTACGGGCAGTACTTC. This translates into CSVEHRTYGQYF.

The V call is TRBV2, the J call TRBJ1-4; TRBD1 is a possible D gene (5 bases). V lost 4 bases and J lost 3, with 12 bases in between. The CDR3 runs 15 residues. Germline assignment: CDR1 SNHLY and CDR2 FYNNEI. In DNA form, the CDR3 reads TGTGCCAGCAGTGGGGGACTGAGACCTAATGAAAAACTGTTTTTT. Translation: CASSGGLRPNEKLFF.

In its sample, this clonotype was seen a few times. The chain carries TRBV20-1 and TRBJ1-1; D is unresolved. There are 12 residues in the CDR3. Germline assignment: CDR1 DFQATT and CDR2 SNEGSKA (reference sequence). Deletions cut 5 bases from V and 5 bases from J, with 12 bases between. The CDR3 is CSAYLGGTEAFF. In nucleotides, the CDR3 is TGCAGTGCTTACCTCGGCGGGACTGAAGCTTTCTTT.

The chain couples TRBV29-1 to TRBJ2-1; TRBD2 is a possible D gene (6 bases). The germline V gene has CDR1 SQVTM and CDR2 ANQGSEA. The CDR3 extends over 16 amino acids. The V and J ends lost 0 bases and 0 bases respectively, with 12 bases between them. The CDR3 sequence: CSVEDGRRSSYNEQFF. The DNA for the CDR3 is TGCAGCGTTGAAGATGGGAGGCGGAGCTCCTACAATGAGCAGTTCTTC.

This clonotype was counted between two and nine times. This chain uses TRBV27 with TRBJ2-1, with 8 bases aligning to TRBD1. This CDR3 spans 15 amino acids. Germline V gene data show CDR1 as MNHEY and CDR2 as SMNVEV (reference sequence). V was pared by 6 bases and J by 0 bases, with 4 bases of the junction left unmatched. CDR3 residues: CASSLQGGSYNEQFF. In DNA form, the CDR3 reads TGTGCCAGCAGCTTACAGGGGGGCTCCTACAATGAGCAGTTCTTC.

This clonotype appeared once. This chain connects TRBV28 to TRBJ2-7; TRBD2 might be the D (6 bases). The V gene lost 5 bases and the J gene lost 7 bases, with 18 bases spanning the gap. In germline, CDR1 is MDHEN, CDR2 SYDVKM. The CDR3 is 14 residues long. The CDR3 coding sequence is TGTGCCAGCAGTGGAGGGATTCTCGGTGAAGAGCAGTACTTC. Residues: CASSGGILGEEQYF.

This clonotype was observed once. This chain uses TRBV2 with TRBJ2-7; 12 bases map to TRBD2. Trimming cost V 11 bases and J 2 bases; bases outside gene matches: 7. Germline assignment: CDR1 SNHLY and CDR2 FYNNEI. The CDR3 is made up of 14 amino acids. CDR3 protein: CAGTLAGGAYEQYF. The CDR3 DNA sequence: TGTGCCGGCACCCTAGCGGGAGGGGCCTACGAGCAGTACTTC.

This chain connects TRBV7-9 to TRBJ1-2; a possible D gene is TRBD1 (5 bases). Germline V CDR1 and CDR2: SEHNR, FQNEAQ (reference sequence). CDR3 length: 12 amino acids. The germline V and J ends were trimmed by 5 bases and 8 bases, with 12 bases remaining between them. Here the CDR3 reads CASSPGSGGYTF. The CDR3 DNA sequence: TGTGCCAGCAGCCCCGGATCAGGGGGCTACACCTTC.

In its sample, this clonotype was seen a few times. The rearrangement joins TRBV7-2 to TRBJ1-6; tentative D call: TRBD1 (6 bases). Trimming stripped 1 base from V and 0 bases from J, with 13 bases between. Germline CDR1 reads SGHTA; CDR2 reads FQGNSA. The CDR3 is 18 amino acids. The CDR3 DNA reads as TGTGCCAGCAGCTTAGATGGCAGGGGAAGCTCCTATAATTCACCCCTCCACTTT. Translated, it gives CASSLDGRGSSYNSPLHF.

The chain employs TRBV3-1 and TRBJ2-2; 9 nucleotides line up with TRBD2. Germline V gene sequence: CDR1 LGHDT, CDR2 YNNKEL (reference sequence). V gave up 8 bases and J gave up 6 bases; unmatched junction bases: 4. The CDR3 contains 13 residues. CDR3 DNA: TGTGCCAGCCAGGGACTAGCCCCCGGGGAGCTGTTTTTT. Translating it yields CASQGLAPGELFF.

This sequence joins TRBV7-2 and TRBJ2-3, with 11 bases fitting TRBD2. This CDR3 region has 15 residues. Germline V gene lookup returns CDR1 SGHTA and CDR2 FQGNSA. The junction had 4 bases not matched to a gene; V was cut back by 5 bases and J by 3 bases. The chain's CDR3 is CASSLPSGGTDTQYF. DNA of the CDR3: TGTGCCAGCAGCCTTCCTAGCGGGGGGACAGATACGCAGTATTTT.

This clonotype appeared a few times. The chain has TRBV5-1 and TRBJ1-2; no definite D call. V lost 1 base and J lost 1, with 5 bases in between. The CDR3 spans 13 residues. In germline, CDR1 is SGHRS, CDR2 YFSETQ. The CDR3 sequence: CASSLPNNYGYTF. The CDR3 DNA reads TGCGCCAGCAGCTTGCCGAATAACTATGGCTACACCTTC.

V usage is TRBV14 and J usage is TRBJ2-5; 9 nucleotides line up with TRBD2. Germline-derived CDR1 and CDR2 are SGHDN and FVKESK. CDR3 length: 20 residues. The V gene end was trimmed by 0 bases and the J gene end by 4 bases; junction bases not matched to a gene: 18. CDR3 sequence reads: CASSQEISGGPWSSGETQYF. The CDR3 coding sequence is TGTGCCAGCAGCCAAGAAATTAGCGGGGGACCCTGGTCCTCGGGAGAGACCCAGTACTTC.